This T cell receptor beta chain emerged from a study of regulatory T cells in long-lasting Graves disease. Points from the study as a whole: The number of shared public clonotypes was higher in persistent patients (2,741) than new patients (more than 850). Exclusively peripheral blood, rather than thyroid tissue, was studied. For persistent Graves' patients, TCR diversity was lower than for newly diagnosed ones. Persistent disease preferred TRBV28, TRBJ1-2 and TRBJ2-5; new disease, TRBV20-1 and TRBJ2-1.

Time point denoted: persistent/refractory GD, antithyroid drugs over 5 years with positive TRAb. Following extraction of RNA from PBMCs, that RNA was used to make the TCR library. Both iRepertoire HTBI primers and Arm-PCR of CDR3 regions were used to build the TCR beta libraries. MiXCR was run by TCRdb on the multiplex PCR reads, yielding one entry per CDR3 protein. The data hold around 400,000 distinct CDR3 sequences, with about 25% observed a single time. The CDR3 length is 14 residues. The germline V and J ends were trimmed by 2 bases and 3 bases, with 5 bases remaining between them. The V gene's germline CDR1 is SGHTA and CDR2 FQGTGA. Points on this clonotype: Its antigen is unknown.

The chain links TRBV7-3 to TRBJ1-6; D is unresolved. The source of this sequence is a female donor with Graves disease. Here the sequenced sample was peripheral blood mononuclear cells (PBMCs), taken when the disease was refractory, from a patient treated with antithyroid drugs. CDR3 in DNA: TGTGCCAGCAGCTTAGGCCGCTATAATTCACCCCTCCACTTT. It encodes CASSLGRYNSPLHF.